The clone carrying this T cell receptor beta chain was picked up a small number of times. What it recognizes is unknown. This specimen belongs to a study of naive and memory T cell subsets. From germline, CDR1 is MNHEY and CDR2 SVGEGT. V lost 6 bases and J lost 0, with 7 bases in between. This CDR3 comprises 13 residues. An equimolar mix of two oligonucleotides served as the beta constant-region primer for TRBC1 and TRBC2. Four rounds of PCR amplified the ligated cDNA using nested alpha and beta constant-region primers plus SP2. TCRdb re-analysed the UMI-ligation and nested PCR reads in MiXCR, keeping a single row per CDR3 protein. This table has over 90,000 distinct CDR3 sequences, over 9% appearing once. Points from the study as a whole: A few larger clonotypes appeared in naive repertoires, especially CD8, possibly memory cells re-expressing CD45RA. No ground truth validated the naive and memory repertoire findings. Over 95% of naive TCR sequences appeared only once after error correction, unlike memory subsets.

Sequences were obtained from naive CD4+ T cells from blood. The clonotype was recovered from a human donor in good health. This chain links TRBV6-2 or TRBV6-3 with TRBJ2-3; TRBD2 is a possible D gene (6 bases). The CDR3 bases are TGTGCCAGCAGACGGGGGAGCACAGATACGCAGTATTTT. This encodes CASRRGSTDTQYF.